This note documents a single T cell receptor beta chain sequence. There are 14 residues in the CDR3. Per the germline V gene, CDR1 is GTSNPN and CDR2 is SVGIG (reference sequence). Trimming removed 7 bases from V and 0 bases from J; junction bases left unmatched: 7. Primers for the PCR totalled 60 Vbeta and 13 Jbeta. Assay used: immunoSEQ multiplex PCR; TCRdb lists only in-frame clones, some missing. The sample has hundreds of thousands of clones, around 80% seen once. This sample was taken from a study of cytomegalovirus exposure and HLA in healthy donors. The receptor was isolated from a girl aged 2 to 9 in good health and CMV-seronegative. This sequence joins TRBV30 and TRBJ1-2; TRBD1 agrees at 8 bases. Sequenced: PBMCs. The CDR3 protein is CAYTTGVSNYGYTF. In nucleotides, the CDR3 is TGTGCCTACACGACAGGGGTATCTAACTATGGCTACACCTTC.